The next 22 T cell receptor beta chains were all read from a single sample in a study of T cells in Graves' hyperthyroidism and ophthalmopathy. Template material for amplifying TCR beta CDR3 regions consisted of RNA transcripts. During a first-round RT-PCR of the TCR CDR3, the HTBI primer set was used. MiXCR, applied by TCRdb to the multiplex PCR reads, yields one record per CDR3 protein. Among hundreds of thousands of distinct CDR3 sequences listed, over 15% were seen once. Source material: blood. These receptors were obtained from a woman aged 18-29 years with Graves' hyperthyroidism.

This clonotype was detected a few times. The V call is TRBV29-1, the J call TRBJ2-4, with 9 bases lining up with TRBD2. This CDR3 has 14 amino acids. The V gene's germline CDR1 is SQVTM and CDR2 ANQGSEA. Unmatched junction bases numbered 9, after V lost 4 bases and J lost 8 bases. The CDR3 region is CSVASAGLAYIQYF. Here the CDR3 DNA reads TGCAGCGTTGCGTCCGCGGGACTAGCCTACATTCAGTACTTC.

In this sample, this clonotype turned up many times. This chain uses TRBV6-1 with TRBJ2-7; possible D gene TRBD1, 6 bases. Germline CDR1 is MNHNS and CDR2 is SASEGT. The CDR3 loop spans 16 amino acids. V was pared by 4 bases and J by 2 bases, with 18 bases between. In nucleotides, the CDR3 is TGTGCCAGCAGTGCGGAAATAACAGGGATCCCCTACGAGCAGTACTTC. Amino acid sequence: CASSAEITGIPYEQYF.

This clonotype was counted ten times or more. This chain uses TRBV20-1 with TRBJ1-1, with a tentative D call TRBD1 (6 bases). Germline V gene data show CDR1 as DFQATT and CDR2 as SNEGSKA (reference sequence). This CDR3 spans 14 amino acids. Between the trimmed V and J ends, which lost 6 bases and 0 bases, there was a span of 14 bases. The CDR3 DNA reads as TGCAGTGCGATTAGGGGGGCGATGAACACTGAAGCTTTCTTT. Translation gives CSAIRGAMNTEAFF.

The chain carries TRBV27 and TRBJ1-1; 8 bases map to TRBD1. Per germline, CDR1 MNHEY and CDR2 SMNVEV (reference sequence). V lost 7 bases, J lost 2 bases, and 6 bases stayed unmatched. The CDR3 contains 14 residues. DNA of the CDR3: TGTGCCAGCATTAACAGGGGGGTCAACACTGAAGCTTTCTTT. Amino acids: CASINRGVNTEAFF.

This clonotype was counted ten times or more. The CDR3 DNA follows: TGTGCCAGCAGTCCCTCCGGGACCCGGGCCTACGAGCAGTACTTC. Its translation is CASSPSGTRAYEQYF. V gene TRBV28 combines with J gene TRBJ2-7; D tentatively fits TRBD1 or TRBD2 (5 bases each). Germline CDR1 is MDHEN and CDR2 is SYDVKM. Trimming cost V 5 bases and J 2 bases, with 16 bases left between them. This CDR3 has 15 residues.

V and J are TRBV15 and TRBJ1-2, with D possibly TRBD1 on 6 matching bases. The CDR3 consists of 14 residues. V was shortened by 0 bases and J by 8 bases, with 13 bases between the two germline ends. Germline V gene data show CDR1 as LNHNV and CDR2 as YYDKDF (reference sequence). In DNA form, the CDR3 reads TGTGCCACCAGCAGAGATCAACAGGGCGGCGGCTACACCTTC. The encoded protein is CATSRDQQGGGYTF.

This chain links TRBV29-1 with TRBJ2-5; D is unresolved. V was clipped by 6 bases and J by 5 bases, with 7 bases between them. The CDR3 extends over 10 amino acids. The germline V gene encodes CDR1 SQVTM and CDR2 ANQGSEA. DNA of the CDR3: TGCAGCGTCGTTTTGGAGACCCAGTACTTC. Translated: CSVVLETQYF. The full variable domain, with the rest looked up from reference TRBV29-1 and TRBJ2-5, is SAVISQKPSRDICQRGTSLTIQCQVDSQVTMMFWYRQQPGQSLTLIATANQGSEATYESGFVIDKFPISRPNLTFSTLTVSNMSPEDSSIYLCSVVLETQYFGPGTRLLVL.

This chain connects TRBV14 to TRBJ2-7; tentative D call: TRBD2 (6 bases). Trimming left V 0 bases short and J 0 bases short, with 15 bases between. This CDR3 comprises 17 residues. Germline-derived CDR1 and CDR2 are SGHDN and FVKESK. CDR3 sequence: CASSQDHFGSLSYEQYF. For the CDR3, the DNA is TGTGCCAGCAGCCAAGACCATTTCGGGAGCCTCTCCTACGAGCAGTACTTC.

There are a few counts of this clonotype. This chain joins TRBV20-1 and TRBJ2-5, with 9 bases matching TRBD1. V was pared by 3 bases and J by 5 bases, with 13 bases of the junction left unmatched. The CDR3 sequence is 16 residues long. Germline V gene sequence: CDR1 DFQATT, CDR2 SNEGSKA (reference sequence). The CDR3 protein is CSASRRVDRGGETQYF. Here the CDR3 DNA reads TGCAGTGCTAGTAGAAGGGTGGACAGGGGAGGGGAGACCCAGTACTTC.

This clonotype was observed at least ten times. The chain has TRBV12-3 or TRBV12-4 and TRBJ1-2; D call uncertain. Trimming left V 2 bases short and J 4 bases short, with 11 bases between. CDR3 size: 14 residues. CDR3 in amino acids: CASSLRRQSYGYTF. The CDR3 DNA is TGTGCCAGCAGTTTAAGGAGGCAGAGCTATGGCTACACCTTC.

The rearrangement uses TRBV6-9 and TRBJ1-4; no firm D call. The CDR3 loop spans 13 amino acids. Germline loops: CDR1 MNHGY, CDR2 SVAAGI. With 7 bases removed from V and 6 bases from J, the gap between germline ends came to 12 bases. The CDR3 coding sequence is TGTGCCAGCATCAACTATCCCCATGAAAAACTGTTTTTT. Translation gives CASINYPHEKLFF.

A word on this clonotype: A much more abundant neighbour one base away suggests this may be a read error. The chain is built from TRBV3-1 and TRBJ2-1; perhaps TRBD2 as D (5 bases). Germline CDR1 and CDR2: LGHDT and YNNKEL (reference sequence). V lost 1 base to trimming and J lost 8 bases, with 12 bases between them. The CDR3 consists of 14 residues. The CDR3: CASSQGFREYEQFF. CDR3 bases: TGTGCCAGCAGCCAAGGGTTTCGGGAATATGAGCAGTTCTTC.

This clonotype was counted between two and nine times. The chain carries TRBV28 and TRBJ1-5; D unresolved. The ends were cut back, 3 bases at V and 7 bases at J, with 13 bases in the middle. The CDR3 contains 14 residues. Germline assignment: CDR1 MDHEN and CDR2 SYDVKM. The CDR3: CASSFGRIGQPQHF. The CDR3 DNA follows: TGTGCCAGCAGTTTTGGGAGGATAGGACAGCCCCAGCATTTT.

This clonotype was picked up many times. This chain connects TRBV28 to TRBJ1-1, with D uncertain. Trimming took 7 bases from V and 5 from J, leaving 14 bases between them. Looked up from germline, CDR1 is MDHEN and CDR2 is SYDVKM. There are 13 residues in the CDR3. This CDR3 is CASTPPGQTEAFF. Here the CDR3 DNA reads TGTGCCAGCACCCCTCCAGGCCAAACTGAAGCTTTCTTT. Filled out from reference TRBV28 and TRBJ1-1, the complete variable domain reads DVKVTQSSRYLVKRTGEKVFLECVQDMDHENMFWYRQDPGLGLRLIYFSYDVKMKEKGDIPEGYSVSREKKERFSLILESASTNQTSMYLCASTPPGQTEAFFGQGTRLTVV.

The chain employs TRBV27 and TRBJ2-7; either TRBD1 or TRBD2 may fit D (5 bases each). The CDR3 spans 15 residues. The germline CDR1 and CDR2 sequences are MNHEY and SMNVEV (reference sequence). V was cut by 3 bases and J by 6 bases, with 18 bases left in between. CDR3 region: CASSFRTVPGSEQYF. CDR3 DNA: TGTGCCAGCAGTTTTCGAACGGTCCCAGGGAGCGAGCAGTACTTC.

This clonotype was detected ten times or more. The chain employs TRBV20-1 and TRBJ2-5; D is uncertain. V shed 2 bases and J shed 6 bases, with 4 bases lying between them. The CDR3 is made up of 10 amino acids. Germline CDR1 reads DFQATT; CDR2 reads SNEGSKA (reference sequence). The CDR3 DNA is TGCAGTGCTAGATTGCAGACCCAGTACTTC. This gives the protein CSARLQTQYF.

This clonotype was counted many times. This sequence joins TRBV11-2 and TRBJ1-4; 9 bases fit TRBD1. Germline values: CDR1 SGHAT, CDR2 FQNNGV. The ends lost 6 bases at V and 8 bases at J; junction bases unmatched: 10. The CDR3 runs 15 residues. CDR3 protein: CASSHNRGRREKLFF. In DNA, the CDR3 is TGTGCCAGCAGTCATAACAGGGGGCGACGGGAAAAACTGTTTTTT.

The table lists this clonotype with many counts. The J gene is TRBJ2-1, the V gene TRBV12-3 or TRBV12-4, with D possibly being TRBD1 (6 bases). Trimming pared 3 bases from V and 6 bases from J, leaving 15 bases between. The CDR3 is made up of 15 amino acids. CDR3 sequence reads: CASSLGFSGVNEQFF. CDR3 nucleotide sequence: TGTGCCAGCAGTTTGGGGTTTTCAGGGGTCAATGAGCAGTTCTTC.

The CDR3 DNA reads as TGTGCCAGCAGCTTGGGAACCGGTGAAGCGGGAGGAAGCACAGATACGCAGTATTTT. This gives the protein CASSLGTGEAGGSTDTQYF. The chain is built from TRBV7-9 and TRBJ2-3, with 9 bases matching TRBD2. This CDR3 has 19 amino acids. Trimming took 3 bases from V and 0 from J; bases not matched to a gene: 13. Looked up from germline, CDR1 is SEHNR and CDR2 is FQNEAQ (reference sequence).

The chain uses TRBV19 and TRBJ1-1; D is possibly TRBD1 (6 bases). Trimming pared 6 bases from V and 6 bases from J, leaving 17 bases between. The V gene's germline CDR1 is LNHDA and CDR2 SQIVND (reference sequence). The CDR3 contains 14 residues. In nucleotides, the CDR3 is TGTGCCAGTAGGGAACAGGGAATTGCCGCTGAAGCTTTCTTT. It encodes CASREQGIAAEAFF.

At least ten counts were recorded for this clonotype. Relative to the germline gene, one junction end is altered; a read error may explain this. This rearrangement joins TRBV7-7 to TRBJ2-5, with D possibly matching TRBD1 (5 bases). The CDR3 contains 15 residues. Germline lookup yields CDR1 SSHAT and CDR2 FNYEAQ (reference sequence). The CDR3 loop is CASSLAHTGRETQYF. In nucleotides, the CDR3 is TGTGCTAGCAGCTTAGCTCATACAGGACGAGAGACCCAGTACTTC. The full variable domain, with the rest looked up from reference TRBV7-7 and TRBJ2-5, is GAGVSQSPRYKVTKRGQDVTLRCDPISSHATLYWYQQALGQGPEFLTYFNYEAQPDKSGLPSDRFSAERPEGSISTLTIQRTEQRDSAMYRCASSLAHTGRETQYFGPGTRLLVL.

About this clonotype itself: Possible read error: a much larger clone is one base away. V and J are TRBV28 and TRBJ2-2; 13 bases fit TRBD2. The CDR3 covers 18 residues. Germline V CDR1 and CDR2: MDHEN, SYDVKM. J lost 6 bases, V lost 6 bases, and 13 bases had no gene match. This CDR3 is CASRPKGLAGEWAGELFF. DNA of the CDR3: TGTGCCAGCAGACCCAAAGGACTAGCGGGAGAGTGGGCCGGGGAGCTGTTTTTT.